This T cell receptor (beta chain) was captured in a study of cytomegalovirus exposure and HLA in healthy donors. Study results and caveats: Highest at DRB1 and lowest at HLA-C, TCR association rates differed among HLA loci in a later analysis. In the analysis, some V segments, TRBV6-2 and TRBV6-3 included, were excluded as indistinguishable.

It was with 60 Vbeta and 13 Jbeta primers that the PCR ran. TCRdb's copy holds only in-frame clones and misses some; the assay was immunoSEQ multiplex PCR. The sample lists fewer than 140,000 clones, roughly four fifths occurring once. Turning to this clone: Its specificity is unknown.

CDR3 length: 15 residues. The chain joins TRBV21-1 to TRBJ1-1. TRBV21-1 is a recognized pseudogene. The sequencing sample was made of PBMCs. The source is a male donor in good health and CMV-seropositive. The chain's CDR3 is CASSGGGCMNTEAFF. The CDR3 coding sequence is TGTGCCAGCAGCGGGGGAGGCTGCATGAACACTGAAGCTTTCTTT.